The rows below give T cell receptor beta chains drawn from one sample of a study of blood T cell repertoires in COVID-19. Libraries were prepared by immunoSEQ multiplex PCR; TCRdb keeps only in-frame clonotypes and omits some of them. The sample lists 250,000 to 300,000 clones, approximately 80% seen once, with roughly 2.9% in the top ten. Material: peripheral blood. The receptors stem from a woman aged 60-75 years with active or convalescent COVID-19. Each CDR3 is given without its conserved first and last residue. Fields, in order: V gene, CDR3 protein.

v_gene: TRBV27; CDR3aa: ASSFRGITEAF
v_gene: TRBV7-6; CDR3aa: ASSSRGDTIY
v_gene: TRBV6-5; CDR3aa: ASRKGQEQETQY
v_gene: TRBV4-1; CDR3aa: ASSQDGTGARDTQY
v_gene: TRBV3-1/TRBV3-2; CDR3aa: ASSQDLAGDLTDTQY
v_gene: TRBV9; CDR3aa: ASSLRTSRTDTQY
v_gene: TRBV24-1; CDR3aa: ATSDSTLASQETQY
v_gene: TRBV7-3; CDR3aa: ASSRTGGADTQY
v_gene: TRBV3-1/TRBV3-2; CDR3aa: ASSPGVIYEQY
v_gene: TRBV10-3; CDR3aa: AISEVGAQPQH
v_gene: TRBV5-4; CDR3aa: ASSRGLAGVETQY
v_gene: TRBV10-3; CDR3aa: AIKGPPGANVLT
v_gene: TRBV5-1; CDR3aa: ASSWTGLDDSPLH
v_gene: TRBV5-5; CDR3aa: ASSLPVGANYGYT
v_gene: TRBV7-8; CDR3aa: ASSPAGQFSNQPQH
v_gene: TRBV9; CDR3aa: ASSVDGLSFQETQY
v_gene: TRBV7-2; CDR3aa: ASSLIRSGETQY
v_gene: TRBV19; CDR3aa: ASSNGHRGGYQPQH
v_gene: TRBV20-1; CDR3aa: SASRDSRGQPQH
v_gene: TRBV2; CDR3aa: ASTQRRTGFEKLF
v_gene: TRBV7-3; CDR3aa: ASSLRFRGHSDTQY
v_gene: TRBV7-9; CDR3aa: ASSSGTGNAF
v_gene: TRBV18; CDR3aa: ASSSSDRGSDTQY
v_gene: TRBV7-2; CDR3aa: ASSLQRGAYNEQF
v_gene: TRBV6-6; CDR3aa: ASSSDRGGSDRH
v_gene: TRBV2; CDR3aa: ASSERVTSNQPQH
v_gene: TRBV5-4; CDR3aa: ASSLEPGGFDQPQH
v_gene: TRBV11-1; CDR3aa: ASSFGDRDYGYT
v_gene: TRBV7-9; CDR3aa: ASSSRTGAGGSGANVLT
v_gene: TRBV6-1; CDR3aa: ASSEWGNPMGSPLH
v_gene: TRBV19; CDR3aa: ASSFFTGSYSNQPQH